This T cell receptor beta chain was sequenced in a study of radiation and T cells in renal cell carcinoma. Noted time point: blood 4 weeks post-SBRT, at nephrectomy. Treatment: 15 Gy SBRT to primary tumor, nephrectomy 4 weeks later. The table came from immunoSEQ multiplex PCR; TCRdb's copy has only in-frame clones and leaves some out. The repertoire holds around 180,000 clones, roughly nine tenths seen once, with roughly 12% in the top ten. Germline V gene data show CDR1 as SGHRS and CDR2 as YFSETQ. Trimming cost V 0 bases and J 6 bases; bases outside gene matches: 8. The CDR3 sequence is 16 residues long.

Sequencing used blood, obtained from a patient whose treatment included radiotherapy and nephrectomy. The chain joins TRBV5-1 to TRBJ2-3; 9 bases line up with TRBD2. The TCR was taken from a woman aged 45 to 65 with renal cell carcinoma. The CDR3 reads CASSLATSGFGDTQYF. CDR3 coding DNA: TGCGCCAGCAGCTTGGCAACTAGCGGGTTCGGGGATACGCAGTATTTT. Full variable domain (rest looked up from reference TRBV5-1 and TRBJ2-3): KAGVTQTPRYLIKTRGQQVTLSCSPISGHRSVSWYQQTPGQGLQFLFEYFSETQRNKGNFPGRFSGRQFSNSRSEMNVSTLELGDSALYLCASSLATSGFGDTQYFGPGTRLTVL.